Included here is one TCR beta chain sequence, with context. The CDR3 length is 12 residues. The germline V gene encodes CDR1 MNHEY and CDR2 SMNVEV (reference sequence). Trimming removed 4 bases at V and 7 bases at J, with 10 bases between. This entry is derived from a study of CD8 T cells in Susac syndrome. The RNA input was roughly 0.45 to 1 ug, and it was reverse transcribed with random hexamers. TCRdb passed the immunoSEQ multiplex PCR reads through MiXCR, listing each CDR3 protein once. The sample records some 130,000 distinct CDR3 sequences, around 94% being singletons. The sequence was collected from a human donor with multiple sclerosis. The V call is TRBV27, the J call TRBJ1-1; tentatively, D is TRBD1 (6 bases). The sample consisted of CD4+ T cells from PBMCs. The DNA for the CDR3 is TGTGCCAGCAGTTCACAGGGCGGTGAAGCTTTCTTT. Its protein product is CASSSQGGEAFF.